Shown below are 20 T cell receptor beta chains from a single sample sequenced in a study of beta chain features in type 1 diabetes. TCRB transcripts that were expressed got sequenced, as all of the isolated RNA had been reverse transcribed. Here immunoSEQ multiplex PCR was the method, and the copy in TCRdb shows in-frame clones only, minus some. The sample lists roughly 370,000 clones, around 14% occurring once. The sample taken for sequencing was naive CD4+ T cells from blood. The receptors shown here come from a man younger than 40 in good health.

This clone appeared a few times. The chain combines TRBV30 with TRBJ1-2, with D possibly TRBD1 on 6 matching bases. The germline V gene encodes CDR1 GTSNPN and CDR2 SVGIG (reference sequence). The ends were cut back, 3 bases at V and 8 bases at J, with 13 bases in the middle. The CDR3 is 12 amino acids. The CDR3 DNA is TGTGCCTGGAGCGCAGGGGCTGGCGGCTACACCTTC. Protein sequence: CAWSAGAGGYTF.

The rearrangement links TRBV13 to TRBJ2-1, with D maybe TRBD1 (6 bases). V was shortened by 5 bases and J by 7 bases, with 15 bases between the two germline ends. Per the germline V gene, CDR1 is PRHDT and CDR2 is FYEKMQ (reference sequence). This CDR3 comprises 14 residues. CDR3 in amino acids: CASSVTGFGNEQFF. Written as DNA, the CDR3 is TGTGCCAGCAGCGTAACAGGGTTTGGGAATGAGCAGTTCTTC. The variable domain in full, completed from reference TRBV13 and TRBJ2-1, reads AAGVIQSPRHLIKEKRETATLKCYPIPRHDTVYWYQQGPGQDPQFLISFYEKMQSDKGSIPDRFSAQQFSDYHSELNMSSLELGDSALYFCASSVTGFGNEQFFGPGTRLTVL.

Only a few counts were recorded for this clone. The V gene is TRBV7-9, the J gene TRBJ2-1, with 10 bases that match TRBD2. There are 14 residues in the CDR3. Trimming took 8 bases from V and 10 from J; bases not matched to a gene: 11. Looked up from germline, CDR1 is SEHNR and CDR2 is FQNEAQ (reference sequence). Here the CDR3 DNA reads TGTGCCAGCGTACGGCTAGCGGGAGTTGGAGAGCAGTTCTTC. Protein sequence: CASVRLAGVGEQFF. The full variable domain, completed using reference TRBV7-9 and TRBJ2-1, is DTGVSQNPRHKITKRGQNVTFRCDPISEHNRLYWYRQTLGQGPEFLTYFQNEAQLEKSRLLSDRFSAERPKGSFSTLEIQRTEQGDSAMYLCASVRLAGVGEQFFGPGTRLTVL.

This chain connects TRBV7-9 to TRBJ1-2, with a weak D call TRBD1 (5 bases). Looked up from germline, CDR1 is SEHNR and CDR2 is FQNEAQ (reference sequence). The V end lost 5 bases, the J end lost 2 bases, and 12 bases lay between the germline ends. This CDR3 region has 14 residues. The CDR3 region has the DNA TGTGCCAGCAGCCTACAGGCTTCGAACTATGGCTACACCTTC. Translating it yields CASSLQASNYGYTF. The entire variable domain, with the rest obtained from reference TRBV7-9 and TRBJ1-2, is as follows: DTGVSQNPRHKITKRGQNVTFRCDPISEHNRLYWYRQTLGQGPEFLTYFQNEAQLEKSRLLSDRFSAERPKGSFSTLEIQRTEQGDSAMYLCASSLQASNYGYTFGSGTRLTVV.

This clone was counted a few times. V usage is TRBV19 and J usage is TRBJ1-1, with D uncertain. Germline-derived CDR1 and CDR2 are LNHDA and SQIVND (reference sequence). This CDR3 contains 15 residues. Trimming took 1 base from V and 0 from J, leaving 9 bases between them. The CDR3 DNA reads as TGTGCCAGTAGTATAGTGGGCAGGTTGAACACTGAAGCTTTCTTT. Its protein product is CASSIVGRLNTEAFF.

The V gene is TRBV15, the J gene TRBJ1-2; no firm D call. CDR1 and CDR2 from the germline V gene are LNHNV and YYDKDF (reference sequence). CDR3 length: 13 amino acids. Deletions cut 0 bases from V and 6 bases from J, with 8 bases between. Here the CDR3 reads CATSRDFGNGYTF. In nucleotides, the CDR3 is TGTGCCACCAGCAGAGACTTCGGGAATGGCTACACCTTC.

This clone has just a few counts. This chain uses TRBV29-1 with TRBJ1-2; D uncertain. From germline, CDR1 is SQVTM and CDR2 ANQGSEA. The CDR3 sequence is 12 residues long. Deletions cut 4 bases from V and 10 bases from J, with 16 bases between. The CDR3 sequence is CSVGPGAGVYTF. The DNA of the CDR3 is TGCAGCGTTGGCCCGGGCGCGGGCGTCTACACCTTC. Filled out from reference TRBV29-1 and TRBJ1-2, the complete variable domain reads SAVISQKPSRDICQRGTSLTIQCQVDSQVTMMFWYRQQPGQSLTLIATANQGSEATYESGFVIDKFPISRPNLTFSTLTVSNMSPEDSSIYLCSVGPGAGVYTFGSGTRLTVV.

The gene calls are TRBV10-3 and TRBJ2-7; 7 nucleotides match TRBD1. Germline V gene lookup returns CDR1 ENHRY and CDR2 SYGVKD. The trim removed 3 bases at V and 0 bases at J, leaving 2 bases unmatched. This CDR3 region has 14 residues. The CDR3 is CAISDRDSSYEQYF. CDR3 DNA sequence: TGTGCCATCAGTGATCGGGACAGCTCCTACGAGCAGTACTTC.

Note on this clone: This CDR3 is also generated by other DNA sequences in the sample. The chain links TRBV5-6 to TRBJ2-5, with 7 bases aligning to TRBD1. CDR3 length: 14 residues. The germline CDR1 and CDR2 sequences are SGHDT and YYEEEE. Losses at the gene ends were 5 bases for V and 1 base for J; bases not matched to a gene: 5. DNA of the CDR3: TGTGCCAGCAGTTACAGGGGCCTCCAAGAGACCCAGTACTTC. Protein sequence: CASSYRGLQETQYF.

This chain joins TRBV19 and TRBJ2-4; D remains unclear. The CDR3 loop spans 15 amino acids. V was shortened by 2 bases and J by 1 base, with 9 bases between the two germline ends. Germline V CDR1 and CDR2: LNHDA, SQIVND (reference sequence). The DNA of the CDR3 is TGTGCCAGTAGTATACCCGTTCGCGCCAAAAACATTCAGTACTTC. Amino acids: CASSIPVRAKNIQYF.

The chain recombines TRBV4-3 with TRBJ2-3, with a tentative D call TRBD2 (5 bases). The CDR3 covers 16 residues. V lost 4 bases, J lost 4 bases, and 18 bases lay in between. Germline CDR1 LGHNA, CDR2 YSLEER. The CDR3 DNA follows: TGCGCCAGCAGCCTGCTCCTAGCCGCCCCTCCAGATACGCAGTATTTT. Its translation: CASSLLLAAPPDTQYF.

The chain employs TRBV19 and TRBJ1-2, with 8 bases fitting TRBD1. CDR3 size: 14 residues. Germline trimming cut 6 bases from V and 5 bases from J; bases unmatched to any gene: 8. In germline, CDR1 is LNHDA, CDR2 SQIVND (reference sequence). The CDR3 nucleotides read TGTGCCAGTAGGCCTGACAGGGGTCGATATGGCTACACCTTC. Translated: CASRPDRGRYGYTF.

In this sample, this clone turned up a few times. The chain links TRBV7-3 to TRBJ2-1, with D perhaps being TRBD1 or TRBD2 (5 bases each). The CDR3 length is 15 residues. CDR1 is SGHTA and CDR2 is FQGTGA in the germline V gene. With 5 bases removed from V and 6 bases from J, the gap between germline ends came to 17 bases. This CDR3 reads CASSPSDRGTNEQFF. CDR3 in DNA: TGTGCCAGCAGCCCTTCGGACCGAGGGACCAATGAGCAGTTCTTC.

The rearrangement joins TRBV30 to TRBJ2-3, with D possibly being TRBD1 or TRBD2 (5 bases each). The CDR3 totals 13 residues. The ends were cut back, 5 bases at V and 0 bases at J, with 9 bases in the middle. Germline V lookup: CDR1 GTSNPN, CDR2 SVGIG (reference sequence). CDR3 region: CAWGGASTDTQYF. The CDR3, as DNA: TGTGCCTGGGGGGGTGCGAGCACAGATACGCAGTATTTT.

This clone was counted only a few times. The rearrangement uses TRBV6-5 and TRBJ1-1; 8 bases line up with TRBD1. The trim removed 5 bases at V and 11 bases at J, leaving 4 bases unmatched. The germline CDR1 and CDR2 sequences are MNHEY and SVGAGI. The CDR3 runs 11 residues. CDR3 in DNA: TGTGCCAGCAGTAGACAGGGGCGGGCTTTCTTT. This encodes CASSRQGRAFF.

The chain employs TRBV7-2 and TRBJ2-1; D remains ambiguous. Germline CDR1 and CDR2: SGHTA and FQGNSA. This CDR3 has 13 residues. Trimming cost V 0 bases and J 10 bases, with 10 bases left between them. The CDR3 region has the DNA TGTGCCAGCAGCTTAGCGGTCGTGGGAGAGCAGTTCTTC. Amino acid sequence: CASSLAVVGEQFF.

This clone was seen a few times. This chain links TRBV7-3 with TRBJ1-1; TRBD1 is a possible D gene (5 bases). Germline lookup yields CDR1 SGHTA and CDR2 FQGTGA. V was trimmed by 2 bases and J by 11 bases, leaving 15 bases between them. The CDR3 loop spans 13 amino acids. This CDR3 is CASSLGHTGEAFF. For the CDR3, the DNA is TGTGCCAGCAGCTTAGGACACACCGGAGAGGCTTTCTTT.

This clone was seen a handful of times. The germline gene is not matched at one end of the junction; a read error may be the cause. The V gene is TRBV29-1, the J gene TRBJ2-7, with a weak D call TRBD2 (5 bases). CDR3 size: 11 residues. Germline V gene sequence: CDR1 SQVTM, CDR2 ANQGSEA. The CDR3 here is CRVEGSYEQYF. The CDR3 DNA reads as TGCCGCGTTGAGGGTTCCTACGAGCAGTACTTC.

The chain couples TRBV7-9 to TRBJ1-1; possibly TRBD1 for D (5 bases). CDR1 and CDR2 from the germline V gene are SEHNR and FQNEAQ (reference sequence). Trimming stripped 1 base from V and 8 bases from J, with 17 bases between. The CDR3 has 15 residues. The CDR3 coding sequence is TGTGCCAGCAGCTTAGGATTGGGGGTAAGAAGAGAAGCTTTCTTT. This codes for CASSLGLGVRREAFF.

There are a few counts of this clone. The chain links TRBV11-2 to TRBJ2-3; TRBD2 aligns across 7 bases. V gave up 0 bases and J gave up 0 bases; unmatched junction bases: 3. Per the germline V gene, CDR1 is SGHAT and CDR2 is FQNNGV. This CDR3 region has 16 residues. The DNA for the CDR3 is TGTGCCAGCAGCTTAGACGCGGGAGTCAGCACAGATACGCAGTATTTT. Protein sequence: CASSLDAGVSTDTQYF.